Listed below are T cell receptor beta chains from one sample, sequenced in a study of shared clonotypes between healthy human individuals. TCRdb's copy holds only in-frame clones and misses some; the assay was immunoSEQ multiplex PCR. The sample includes millions of clones, roughly 91% of them seen just once. The sequenced sample was naive CD8+ T cells from PBMCs. Receptor source: a man younger than 35 in good health. Some clones in this sample may be carry-over from other donors' samples. Each CDR3 is given with its conserved first and last residue. The order of the fields is V gene, clone size, D gene, J gene, CDR3 DNA, CDR3 protein. The D gene is left open where the match is weak. The size of a clone is reported for some rows only, either as once, few or many, or as a class for expanded clones.

>TRBV19|.|TRBD2|TRBJ2-3
TGTGCCAGTAGTATGTCTAGCGGAGGGGCAGATACGCAGTATTTT
CASSMSSGGADTQYF
>TRBV4-3|.|TRBD1|TRBJ2-2
TGCGCCAGCAGCCCGACAGGGGGCGGGCCCGGGGAGCTGTTTTTT
CASSPTGGGPGELFF
>TRBV27|.|TRBD1|TRBJ2-7
TGTGCCAGCAGTGCCCACAGGGGGCGCTTCTACGAGCAGTACTTC
CASSAHRGRFYEQYF
>TRBV28|.|TRBD2|TRBJ2-3
TGTGCCAGCAGTCCACTTCTGCGGACTAGCGGGAGGGCGTCTCAGGATACGCAGTATTTT
CASSPLLRTSGRASQDTQYF
>TRBV6-6|.|.|TRBJ2-1
TGTGCCAGCAGTTACTTCGGAGGGGGGGCGCTCAATGAGCAGTTCTTC
CASSYFGGGALNEQFF
>TRBV28|.|.|TRBJ1-1
TGTGCCAGCAGGGCGACGGTGAGGACTGAAGCTTTCTTT
CASRATVRTEAFF
>TRBV10-3|.|TRBD2|TRBJ2-2
TGTGCCATCAGTGAGTCGATTGCGGGAGGGCCCGGCGGGGAGCTGTTTTTT
CAISESIAGGPGGELFF
>TRBV28|.|.|TRBJ2-7
TGTGCCAGCAGACGACAGGGAGGCTACGAGCAGTACTTC
CASRRQGGYEQYF
>TRBV4-2|once|.|TRBJ1-1
TGTGCCAGCAGCCAAGGTGCTCCCCCTGAAGCTTTCTTT
CASSQGAPPEAFF
>TRBV6-6|.|.|TRBJ1-5
TGTGCCAGCAGTTACGGGGAGGGGTGGCAGCCCCAGCATTTT
CASSYGEGWQPQHF